This T cell receptor (beta chain) was sequenced for a study of CD8 T cells in Susac syndrome. Treatment-naive patients with stable or active relapsing-remitting disease served as multiple sclerosis controls. Reverse transcription of roughly 0.5 to 1 ug RNA was carried out with random hexamers. Multiplex immunoSEQ PCR targeted 54 Vbeta and 13 Jbeta TCR beta segments. TCRdb itself ran the immunoSEQ multiplex PCR reads through MiXCR, one entry per CDR3 protein. The table has some 130,000 distinct CDR3 sequences, around 94% seen once; the top ten hold approximately 0.13%. CDR1 SGDLS and CDR2 YYNGEE come from the germline V gene. CDR3 length: 16 residues. The V gene end was trimmed by 0 bases and the J gene end by 5 bases; junction bases not matched to a gene: 8.

The receptor was derived from a human donor with multiple sclerosis. The chain recombines TRBV9 with TRBJ2-5, with 9 bases fitting TRBD2. Input material: CD4+ T cells from PBMCs. CDR3 nucleotide sequence: TGTGCCAGCAGCGTAGGCGGACTAGCGCAATGGGAGACCCAGTACTTC. Translated, it gives CASSVGGLAQWETQYF.